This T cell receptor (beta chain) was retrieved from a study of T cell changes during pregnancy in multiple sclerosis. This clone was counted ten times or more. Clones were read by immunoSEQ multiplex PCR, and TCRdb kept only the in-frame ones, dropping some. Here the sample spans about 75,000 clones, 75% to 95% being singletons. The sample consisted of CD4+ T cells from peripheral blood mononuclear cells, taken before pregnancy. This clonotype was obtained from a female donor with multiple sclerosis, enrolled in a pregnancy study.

The CDR3 loop is CASSIRTEYQPQHF. Here the CDR3 DNA reads TGTGCCAGTAGTATACGGACAGAATATCAGCCCCAGCATTTT. V and J are TRBV19 and TRBJ1-5; D is possibly TRBD1 (6 bases). Per the germline V gene, CDR1 is LNHDA and CDR2 is SQIVND (reference sequence). The CDR3 has 14 amino acids. V gave up 2 bases and J gave up 5 bases, with 10 bases separating them.